This T cell receptor (beta chain) was identified during a study of T cell responses to AZD1222 COVID-19 vaccine. Study results and caveats: Epitopes outside B.1.351 and B.1.1.7 mutated regions reportedly drew nearly half of spike TCRs.

About this clone itself: Its antigen remains unknown.

Trimming cost V 2 bases and J 5 bases, with 12 bases left between them. The CDR3 spans 14 residues. Germline CDR1 reads SGHAT; CDR2 reads FQNNGV. TCRdb's copy holds only in-frame clones and misses some; the assay was immunoSEQ multiplex PCR. The data show some 120,000 clones, approximately 86% seen once. The chain is built from TRBV11-2 and TRBJ1-1, with D unresolved. The starting material was peripheral blood, obtained on day 0 of AZD1222 vaccination. The source of this sequence is an adult in good health. The CDR3 loop is CASSLSPSWTEAFF. The CDR3 coding sequence is TGTGCCAGCAGCTTATCCCCAAGTTGGACTGAAGCTTTCTTT.